The T cell receptor beta chain under discussion was sequenced for a study of low-dose radiotherapy and immunotherapy resistance in tumors. Looking at the study overall: Every day for four cycles from cycle 1 day 1, patients took 300 mg of oral aspirin.

Time point defined: before trial treatment. Priming of first-strand cDNA relied on TRAV- and TRBV-specific primers (covering alpha and beta chains). TCRs underwent approximately 20 PCR cycles of amplification with a constant-region primer and V-primer adapter. From the reads, TCRdb called clonotypes with MiXCR, one entry per CDR3 protein. The data contain tens of thousands of distinct CDR3 sequences, 18% of them singletons. The CDR3 is made up of 15 amino acids. Between the trimmed V and J ends, which lost 0 bases and 2 bases, there was a span of 9 bases. Germline values: CDR1 LGHDT, CDR2 YNNKEL (reference sequence).

The sample here was PBMCs, taken before treatment. The rearrangement uses TRBV3-1 and TRBJ2-3; D may be TRBD2 (6 bases). This clonotype was sampled from a male donor with prostate cancer. CDR3 sequence (DNA): TGTGCCAGCAGCCAAGAGCCGGGGGACACAGATACGCAGTATTTT. This gives the protein CASSQEPGDTDTQYF.